One and the same sample provided the 13 T cell receptor beta chains below, sequenced in a study of T cell changes during pregnancy in multiple sclerosis (dated by TCRdb to the late 2010s). Libraries were constructed by the immunoSEQ multiplex PCR assay. Sourced from immuneACCESS, this table was stored by TCRdb with only in-frame sequences that have V and J called. A share of the clones is absent; for the studies checked, an unresolved V gene accounts for under half, and the remainder has no known explanation. The table for this sample lists approximately 130,000 clones; around 95% of them were counted only once. The ten largest make up 0.44% of the sample. Sample: peripheral blood, taken after pregnancy. These receptors all stem from a female donor with multiple sclerosis, enrolled in a pregnancy study.

The rearrangement uses TRBV10-3 and TRBJ2-7; the D is unclear. Germline CDR1 ENHRY, CDR2 SYGVKD. V lost 9 bases, J lost 6 bases, and 12 bases lay in between. CDR3 length equals 11 residues. The CDR3 sequence: CAITRGGEQYF. In nucleotides, the CDR3 is TGTGCCATTACTCGAGGTGGCGAGCAGTACTTC.

This chain connects TRBV6-4 to TRBJ1-2; D possibly corresponds to TRBD1 (5 bases). The CDR3 has 14 amino acids. Per the germline V gene, CDR1 is MRHNA and CDR2 is SNTAGT. Trimming removed 2 bases at V and 9 bases at J, with 16 bases between. CDR3 coding DNA: TGTGCCAGCAGTGACCACCGGACATGGGGAAGCTACACCTTC. Translated: CASSDHRTWGSYTF.

The chain couples TRBV9 to TRBJ2-1; 7 nucleotides match TRBD2. Germline values: CDR1 SGDLS, CDR2 YYNGEE. This CDR3 has 15 residues. V lost 3 bases, J lost 6 bases, and 9 bases stayed unmatched. The CDR3 DNA follows: TGTGCCAGCAGCGGGGAGGGCCGAAGCTCCAATGAGCAGTTCTTC. This encodes CASSGEGRSSNEQFF.

The CDR3: CASSLEQGTFKNGYTF. CDR3 nucleotide sequence: TGCGCCAGCAGCTTGGAACAGGGGACCTTTAAGAATGGCTACACCTTC. The chain uses TRBV5-1 and TRBJ1-2; TRBD1 matches at 7 bases. After removal of 0 bases from V and 6 bases from J, the junction contained 11 bases not matched to a gene. There are 16 residues in the CDR3. Germline V gives CDR1 SGHRS, CDR2 YFSETQ.

The genes are TRBV5-6 and TRBJ2-1; TRBD2 aligns across 11 bases. CDR1 SGHDT and CDR2 YYEEEE come from the germline V gene. V shed 2 bases and J 7 bases; nucleotides not matched to a gene: 8. The CDR3 is made up of 16 amino acids. The CDR3 here is CASSFDSGRALNEQFF. CDR3 nucleotides: TGTGCCAGCAGCTTCGATAGCGGGAGGGCCTTGAATGAGCAGTTCTTC. Variable domain in full (rest from reference TRBV5-6 and TRBJ2-1): DAGVTQSPTHLIKTRGQQVTLRCSPKSGHDTVSWYQQALGQGPQFIFQYYEEEERQRGNFPDRFSGHQFPNYSSELNVNALLLGDSALYLCASSFDSGRALNEQFFGPGTRLTVL.

The rearrangement joins TRBV27 to TRBJ2-1; 12 bases map to TRBD1. CDR1 and CDR2 from the germline V gene are MNHEY and SMNVEV (reference sequence). Losses at the gene ends were 5 bases for V and 0 bases for J; bases not matched to a gene: 17. The CDR3 loop spans 21 amino acids. As DNA, the CDR3 is TGTGCCAGCAGTACTCTCCCCCCCGGGACAGGGGGCCCTCTCTCCTACAATGAGCAGTTCTTC. Protein sequence: CASSTLPPGTGGPLSYNEQFF.

CDR3 DNA: TGTGCCAGCAGCCCCCGAGGCGGGGTCACAGATACGCAGTATTTT. This encodes CASSPRGGVTDTQYF. The genes are TRBV9 and TRBJ2-3, with D perhaps TRBD2 (6 bases). Trimming stripped 4 bases from V and 2 bases from J, with 14 bases between. Germline lookup yields CDR1 SGDLS and CDR2 YYNGEE. The CDR3 runs 15 residues.

The chain links TRBV10-3 to TRBJ2-1, with 7 bases lining up with TRBD1. J was trimmed by 5 bases and V by 3 bases; bases with no gene match: 13. This CDR3 has 17 amino acids. The germline CDR1 and CDR2 sequences are ENHRY and SYGVKD. The CDR3 DNA reads TGTGCCATCAGTGACCCGACACAGGGGCTTTCAAACAATGAGCAGTTCTTC. As protein: CAISDPTQGLSNNEQFF.

The CDR3 DNA reads as TGTGCCAGCAGCTTGCGGGGGACGAACACCGGGGAGCTGTTTTTT. This gives the protein CASSLRGTNTGELFF. V gene TRBV11-3 combines with J gene TRBJ2-2; 7 positions agree with TRBD2. Trimming at V came to 3 bases and at J to 0 bases, leaving 1 base not matched to a gene. Germline V CDR1 and CDR2: SGHNT, YENEEA. The CDR3 runs to 15 residues.

The chain carries TRBV7-6 and TRBJ2-3; 9 bases align to TRBD1. Per germline, CDR1 SGHVS and CDR2 FNYEAQ. Trimming removed 5 bases from V and 13 bases from J; junction bases left unmatched: 7. CDR3 size: 12 residues. CDR3 in amino acids: CASSPLGTGKYF. Written as DNA, the CDR3 is TGTGCCAGCAGCCCACTTGGGACAGGGAAGTATTTT.

The V call is TRBV5-1, the J call TRBJ1-3; tentative D call: TRBD1 (6 bases). The CDR3 consists of 17 residues. Germline CDR1 reads SGHRS; CDR2 reads YFSETQ. V was shortened by 5 bases and J by 3 bases, with 21 bases between the two germline ends. Here the CDR3 DNA reads TGCGCCAGCAGTCGCCAGGACAGCTCCGGCCTTGGAAACACCATATATTTT. Encoded protein: CASSRQDSSGLGNTIYF.

V and J are TRBV15 and TRBJ1-3, with D unclear. Germline V lookup: CDR1 LNHNV, CDR2 YYDKDF (reference sequence). This CDR3 has 14 residues. V lost 1 base and J lost 5, with 9 bases in between. The DNA of the CDR3 is TGTGCCACCAGCAGAGGGCAGTCCCGAAACACCATATATTTT. As protein: CATSRGQSRNTIYF.

This clone was counted only a few times. DNA for the CDR3: TGTGCCAGCAGCTTCTTAGCTCAATTGGCAGATACGCAGTATTTT. Protein: CASSFLAQLADTQYF. This chain uses TRBV7-9 with TRBJ2-3; unclear D gene. The CDR3 length is 15 residues. V was shortened by 3 bases and J by 4 bases, with 14 bases between the two germline ends. Per germline, CDR1 SEHNR and CDR2 FQNEAQ (reference sequence).